This passage covers 5 T cell receptor beta chains from one sample sequenced in a study of CD8+CD57+ T cells in acquired aplastic anemia. According to the study, genomic DNA was the template for TCR beta VDJ and CDR3 profiling. TCRdb itself ran the reads through MiXCR, one entry per CDR3 protein. The table lists 50,000 to 65,000 distinct CDR3 sequences, about 54% of them singletons, with 2% to 2.5% in the top ten. Material for sequencing was sorted CD4+, CD8+, or CD8+CD57+ T cells (not recorded which) from PBMCs. Source of these receptors: a human donor in good health, serving as a control.

This clonotype showed up just once. The V gene is TRBV20-1, the J gene TRBJ1-6; tentatively, D is TRBD1 (5 bases). Between the trimmed V and J ends, which lost 1 base and 9 bases, there was a span of 13 bases. This CDR3 is built from 14 residues. Germline CDR1 DFQATT, CDR2 SNEGSKA (reference sequence). Here the CDR3 DNA reads TGCAGTGCTAGAGCCACGGGGGAGAGTTCACCCCTCCACTTT. Amino acid sequence: CSARATGESSPLHF.

Only one count was recorded for this clonotype. This chain joins TRBV5-1 and TRBJ2-5; TRBD2 aligns across 12 bases. The germline V gene encodes CDR1 SGHRS and CDR2 YFSETQ. This CDR3 comprises 16 residues. Trimming cost V 0 bases and J 3 bases; bases outside gene matches: 3. The DNA for the CDR3 is TGCGCCAGCAGCTTGGAGAGACTAGCGGGAGAAGAGACCCAGTACTTC. It codes for CASSLERLAGEETQYF. Complete variable domain (other parts from reference TRBV5-1 and TRBJ2-5): KAGVTQTPRYLIKTRGQQVTLSCSPISGHRSVSWYQQTPGQGLQFLFEYFSETQRNKGNFPGRFSGRQFSNSRSEMNVSTLELGDSALYLCASSLERLAGEETQYFGPGTRLLVL.

The chain employs TRBV19 and TRBJ1-5; D is possibly TRBD1 (6 bases). The CDR3 length is 15 residues. V was clipped by 8 bases and J by 4 bases, with 18 bases between them. Germline V CDR1 and CDR2: LNHDA, SQIVND (reference sequence). The CDR3 sequence: CASRGQGPFNQPQHF. The CDR3 nucleotides are TGTGCCAGTCGTGGGCAGGGGCCCTTTAATCAGCCCCAGCATTTT.

This clonotype was seen at least ten times. This chain links TRBV7-8 with TRBJ2-2, with 8 bases fitting TRBD2. This CDR3 contains 15 residues. CDR1 and CDR2 (germline): SGHVS, FQNEAQ. V was clipped by 4 bases and J by 5 bases; unmatched bases: 6. This chain's CDR3 is CASSSSGRGTGELFF. In DNA, the CDR3 is TGTGCCAGCAGCTCAAGCGGGAGAGGGACCGGGGAGCTGTTTTTT.

The chain has TRBV7-9 and TRBJ2-7, with 8 bases lining up with TRBD1. Germline values: CDR1 SEHNR, CDR2 FQNEAQ (reference sequence). This CDR3 comprises 14 residues. Trimming removed 3 bases from V and 5 bases from J; junction bases left unmatched: 6. The CDR3 loop reads CASSLGQGANEQYF. The CDR3 DNA sequence: TGTGCCAGCAGCTTGGGGCAGGGGGCGAACGAGCAGTACTTC. The entire variable domain, with the rest obtained from reference TRBV7-9 and TRBJ2-7, is as follows: DTGVSQNPRHKITKRGQNVTFRCDPISEHNRLYWYRQTLGQGPEFLTYFQNEAQLEKSRLLSDRFSAERPKGSFSTLEIQRTEQGDSAMYLCASSLGQGANEQYFGPGTRLTVT.